These 31 T cell receptor beta chains were all obtained from the same sample, sequenced in a study of T cell responses to AZD1222 COVID-19 vaccine. The repertoire was sequenced with immunoSEQ multiplex PCR; TCRdb's copy has only in-frame clones and lacks some. This table has about 150,000 clones, approximately 90% appearing once. This material consisted of peripheral blood, taken 28 days after the second AZD1222 dose. The receptors shown here come from an adult who received the AZD1222 COVID-19 vaccine.

This clone was observed a few times. This chain joins TRBV13 and TRBJ2-7; either TRBD1 or TRBD2 may supply D (5 bases each). CDR1 and CDR2 from the germline V gene are PRHDT and FYEKMQ (reference sequence). The CDR3 totals 15 residues. V gave up 2 bases and J gave up 0 bases, with 11 bases separating them. As DNA, the CDR3 is TGTGCCAGCAGCTTATCAGCAGGGAGCTCCTACGAGCAGTACTTC. This translates into CASSLSAGSSYEQYF.

The chain couples TRBV29-1 to TRBJ2-3; possibly TRBD2 for D (7 bases). The V and J ends lost 6 bases and 2 bases respectively, with 18 bases between them. The germline CDR1 and CDR2 sequences are SQVTM and ANQGSEA. The CDR3 contains 15 residues. CDR3 amino acids: CSVGGGSRPTDTQYF. CDR3 sequence (DNA): TGCAGCGTGGGGGGCGGGAGCCGCCCCACAGATACGCAGTATTTT.

The chain joins TRBV25-1 to TRBJ1-2, with 10 bases fitting TRBD1. The CDR3 has 15 residues. Per the germline V gene, CDR1 is MGHDK and CDR2 is SYGVNS. The junction had 9 bases not matched to a gene; V was cut back by 5 bases and J by 6 bases. CDR3 protein: CASSRLTGTGDGYTF. In DNA, the CDR3 is TGTGCCAGCAGTCGCCTCACCGGGACAGGGGATGGCTACACCTTC.

This clone appeared a few times. Different DNA sequences within this sample yield the same CDR3. The chain carries TRBV7-2 and TRBJ1-6; D gene ambiguous. The CDR3 totals 15 residues. Between the trimmed V and J ends, which lost 0 bases and 6 bases, there was a span of 9 bases. Germline V gives CDR1 SGHTA, CDR2 FQGNSA. Written as DNA, the CDR3 is TGTGCCAGCAGCTTAGCAGGCCCTCCTAATTCACCCCTCCACTTT. It codes for CASSLAGPPNSPLHF. Together with reference TRBV7-2 and TRBJ1-6, the CDR3 gives the full variable domain: GAGVSQSPSNKVTEKGKDVELRCDPISGHTALYWYRQSLGQGLEFLIYFQGNSAPDKSGLPSDRFSAERTGGSVSTLTIQRTQQEDSAVYLCASSLAGPPNSPLHFGNGTRLTVT.

The V gene is TRBV15, the J gene TRBJ1-1, with D perhaps matching TRBD1 (5 bases). V was trimmed by 2 bases and J by 0 bases, leaving 7 bases between them. The CDR3 consists of 14 residues. Germline V gene sequence: CDR1 LNHNV, CDR2 YYDKDF (reference sequence). The CDR3 spells CATSRQGMNTEAFF. CDR3 sequence (DNA): TGTGCCACCAGCAGACAGGGTATGAACACTGAAGCTTTCTTT. The entire variable domain, with the rest obtained from reference TRBV15 and TRBJ1-1, is as follows: DAMVIQNPRYQVTQFGKPVTLSCSQTLNHNVMYWYQQKSSQAPKLLFHYYDKDFNNEADTPDNFQSRRPNTSFCFLDIRSPGLGDTAMYLCATSRQGMNTEAFFGQGTRLTVV.

The gene calls are TRBV19 and TRBJ2-7; 8 bases are a match to TRBD1. Trimming removed 11 bases from V and 3 bases from J; junction bases left unmatched: 6. In germline, CDR1 is LNHDA, CDR2 SQIVND (reference sequence). The CDR3 has 12 amino acids. The CDR3 spells CAAGQGNYEQYF. The DNA for the CDR3 is TGTGCCGCAGGACAGGGTAACTACGAGCAGTACTTC.

The chain has TRBV29-1 and TRBJ2-3; 7 nucleotides align to TRBD2. This CDR3 contains 14 residues. Germline CDR1 and CDR2: SQVTM and ANQGSEA. V lost 4 bases and J lost 1; bases outside the gene matches: 5. CDR3 region: CSVAAGVGTDTQYF. In nucleotides, the CDR3 is TGCAGCGTTGCGGCGGGGGTCGGCACAGATACGCAGTATTTT.

The gene calls are TRBV28 and TRBJ2-3; the D gene is possibly TRBD1 (6 bases). V lost 6 bases, J lost 0 bases, and 7 bases lay in between. This CDR3 has 13 amino acids. The germline V gene encodes CDR1 MDHEN and CDR2 SYDVKM. CDR3 sequence: CASRQGSTDTQYF. Written as DNA, the CDR3 is TGTGCCAGCAGGCAGGGGAGCACAGATACGCAGTATTTT.

V is TRBV30 and J is TRBJ1-2, with a weak D call TRBD1 (6 bases). Trimming shortened V by 0 bases and J by 6 bases, and 8 bases separated the two germline ends. The germline gives CDR1 GTSNPN, CDR2 SVGIG (reference sequence). The CDR3 contains 12 residues. The CDR3 region is CAWSVGGDGYTF. CDR3 bases: TGTGCCTGGAGTGTAGGGGGTGATGGCTACACCTTC.

V usage is TRBV5-1 and J usage is TRBJ2-3, with D possibly being TRBD2 (6 bases). The V and J ends lost 3 bases and 3 bases respectively, with 17 bases between them. CDR1 is SGHRS and CDR2 is YFSETQ in the germline V gene. The CDR3 runs to 16 residues. This CDR3 reads CASSSGGLADTDTQYF. The CDR3 nucleotides are TGCGCCAGCAGCTCTGGCGGGTTAGCGGATACAGATACGCAGTATTTT.

The rearrangement links TRBV19 to TRBJ1-5; the D is unclear. The V gene lost 4 bases and the J gene lost 6 bases, with 10 bases spanning the gap. This CDR3 contains 13 residues. Germline CDR1 LNHDA, CDR2 SQIVND (reference sequence). The CDR3 reads CASSSQWGQPQHF. CDR3 coding DNA: TGTGCCAGTAGTAGCCAGTGGGGTCAGCCCCAGCATTTT.

The J gene is TRBJ2-3, the V gene TRBV7-9; 11 bases match TRBD2. Unmatched junction bases numbered 10, after V lost 7 bases and J lost 4 bases. Looked up from germline, CDR1 is SEHNR and CDR2 is FQNEAQ (reference sequence). The CDR3 covers 16 residues. CDR3 coding DNA: TGTGCCAGCACCCCTTTAGCGGGAGGGTGGGCAGATACGCAGTATTTT. Protein: CASTPLAGGWADTQYF.

The V gene is TRBV4-1, the J gene TRBJ2-7; 10 bases fit TRBD2. The CDR3 sequence is 17 residues long. V shed 3 bases, J shed 2 bases, and the junction held 10 bases outside the gene matches. Germline lookup yields CDR1 MGHRA and CDR2 YSYEKL. The CDR3 loop is CASSQGATSGAPYEQYF. In nucleotides, the CDR3 is TGCGCCAGCAGCCAGGGAGCAACTAGCGGGGCTCCCTACGAGCAGTACTTC.

The CDR3 nucleotides are TGTGCCACCAGCAGAGATTTCCCTCGTAGTAGCGGCCTATCGTTGTACTTC. As protein: CATSRDFPRSSGLSLYF. The V call is TRBV15, the J call TRBJ2-5; TRBD2 is a possible D gene (6 bases). Trimming took 0 bases from V and 13 from J, leaving 27 bases between them. Germline assignment: CDR1 LNHNV and CDR2 YYDKDF (reference sequence). The CDR3 has 17 amino acids.

A few counts support this clone. The rearrangement uses TRBV12-3 or TRBV12-4 and TRBJ1-5; no definite D call. This CDR3 spans 12 amino acids. Trimming stripped 3 bases from V and 3 bases from J, with 3 bases between. CDR3 DNA sequence: TGTGCCAGCAGTTTTCACAATCAGCCCCAGCATTTT. This codes for CASSFHNQPQHF.

V is TRBV4-3 and J is TRBJ2-1, with a weak D call TRBD2 (5 bases). CDR1 LGHNA and CDR2 YSLEER come from the germline V gene. The CDR3 totals 17 residues. V was shortened by 0 bases and J by 4 bases, with 16 bases between the two germline ends. The chain's CDR3 is CASSQDLGLAQYNEQFF. CDR3 nucleotide sequence: TGCGCCAGCAGCCAAGATCTTGGGCTAGCTCAATACAATGAGCAGTTCTTC.

As for this clone: The identical CDR3 is also encoded by other nucleotide sequences in the sample. The chain has TRBV19 and TRBJ1-6; 8 bases align to TRBD1. Germline values: CDR1 LNHDA, CDR2 SQIVND (reference sequence). CDR3 size: 13 residues. V was pared by 4 bases and J by 13 bases, with 6 bases of the junction left unmatched. CDR3 in DNA: TGTGCCAGTAGTACGGACAGGGAATCGCCCCTCCACTTT. It encodes CASSTDRESPLHF.

This chain links TRBV27 with TRBJ1-1, with 9 bases lining up with TRBD1. V lost 6 bases to trimming and J lost 5 bases; unmatched junction nucleotides: 10. This CDR3 is built from 15 residues. Germline V gene lookup returns CDR1 MNHEY and CDR2 SMNVEV (reference sequence). In DNA, the CDR3 is TGTGCCAGCAGCGGGCCGGGACAGGGTGGGACTGAAGCTTTCTTT. Protein: CASSGPGQGGTEAFF.

This sequence joins TRBV6-5 and TRBJ2-7, with 11 bases fitting TRBD2. The length of the CDR3 is 13 residues. Germline V gene data show CDR1 as MNHEY and CDR2 as SVGAGI. The junction had 1 base not matched to a gene; V was cut back by 5 bases and J by 4 bases. In DNA form, the CDR3 reads TGTGCCAGCAGTAGACTAGCGGGGTACGAGCAGTACTTC. Its translation is CASSRLAGYEQYF.

The V and J genes are TRBV6-5 and TRBJ1-6; no firm D call. The germline gives CDR1 MNHEY, CDR2 SVGAGI. There are 13 residues in the CDR3. Trimming pared 5 bases from V and 13 bases from J, leaving 15 bases between. CDR3 coding DNA: TGTGCCAGCAGTACCCGGCAGCGCCTCCCCCTCCACTTT. Translating gives CASSTRQRLPLHF.

The V gene is TRBV4-2, the J gene TRBJ1-6; no firm D call. Trimming left V 1 base short and J 7 bases short, with 8 bases between. The CDR3 is 14 residues long. Germline CDR1 LGHNA, CDR2 YNFKEQ. CDR3 amino acids: CASSQVAENSPLHF. The CDR3 nucleotides are TGTGCCAGCAGCCAAGTTGCCGAAAATTCACCCCTCCACTTT.

The chain links TRBV7-8 to TRBJ1-6, with D maybe TRBD1 (5 bases). CDR1 is SGHVS, CDR2 FQNEAQ, per germline. CDR3 length: 13 residues. The V end lost 5 bases, the J end lost 7 bases, and 9 bases lay between the germline ends. The CDR3 reads CASSAGRNSPLHF. The CDR3 nucleotides are TGTGCCAGCAGCGCAGGGCGAAATTCACCCCTCCACTTT.

This chain links TRBV5-1 with TRBJ2-7; TRBD1 matches at 9 bases. With 5 bases clipped from V and 3 bases from J, the junction kept 6 bases outside the gene matches. CDR3 size: 14 residues. Germline V gene data show CDR1 as SGHRS and CDR2 as YFSETQ. The CDR3 coding sequence is TGCGCCAGCAGTAAAGGGACAGGGAACTACGAGCAGTACTTC. It translates to CASSKGTGNYEQYF.

This clone appeared a single time. The chain employs TRBV27 and TRBJ2-3; TRBD2 agrees at 9 bases. The CDR3 has 15 residues. Germline V gene data show CDR1 as MNHEY and CDR2 as SMNVEV (reference sequence). V lost 6 bases, J lost 2 bases, and 6 bases stayed unmatched. The CDR3 DNA reads as TGTGCCAGCAGCCGGACTAGCGCACCCACAGATACGCAGTATTTT. Protein: CASSRTSAPTDTQYF.

The gene calls are TRBV6-5 and TRBJ2-7, with D unclear. This CDR3 comprises 14 residues. Deletions cut 5 bases from V and 3 bases from J, with 14 bases between. Germline V gene lookup returns CDR1 MNHEY and CDR2 SVGAGI. The CDR3 DNA reads as TGTGCCAGCAGTCTAGGCCCAAGGGACTACGAGCAGTACTTC. This codes for CASSLGPRDYEQYF.

The J gene is TRBJ1-3, the V gene TRBV13; no firm D call. There are 11 residues in the CDR3. Per the germline V gene, CDR1 is PRHDT and CDR2 is FYEKMQ (reference sequence). The V end lost 5 bases, the J end lost 6 bases, and 5 bases lay between the germline ends. DNA of the CDR3: TGTGCCAGCAGCCGTGAAAACACCATATATTTT. This codes for CASSRENTIYF.

The chain carries TRBV5-4 and TRBJ2-3, with D hard to call. Deletions cut 0 bases from V and 0 bases from J, with 14 bases between. CDR3 size: 17 residues. Germline assignment: CDR1 SGHNT and CDR2 YYREEE (reference sequence). CDR3 DNA sequence: TGTGCCAGCAGCTTGGAGGTTCAGCCACCTAGCACAGATACGCAGTATTTT. Translation: CASSLEVQPPSTDTQYF.

V and J are TRBV18 and TRBJ2-1; 7 nucleotides line up with TRBD2. This CDR3 is built from 15 residues. With 4 bases clipped from V and 6 bases from J, the junction kept 9 bases outside the gene matches. Germline V lookup: CDR1 KGHSH, CDR2 LQKENI. The CDR3 DNA reads as TGTGCCAGCTCACAAGGGACTAACCGAGGCAATGAGCAGTTCTTC. Residues: CASSQGTNRGNEQFF.

The rearrangement uses TRBV25-1 and TRBJ2-1, with D maybe TRBD1 (5 bases). This CDR3 comprises 13 residues. CDR1 is MGHDK and CDR2 is SYGVNS in the germline V gene. V lost 8 bases and J 7 bases, leaving 15 bases between the germline ends. CDR3 DNA sequence: TGTGCCAGCCGTCCCTCAGGGTGGAATGAGCAGTTCTTC. Translating it yields CASRPSGWNEQFF.

The V call is TRBV5-1, the J call TRBJ2-1, with 7 bases aligning to TRBD2. V lost 7 bases and J lost 1; bases outside the gene matches: 8. Germline lookup yields CDR1 SGHRS and CDR2 YFSETQ. The CDR3 runs to 15 residues. The CDR3, as DNA: TGCGCCAGCTCGACGGGGGGACTGTCCTACAATGAGCAGTTCTTC. Its translation is CASSTGGLSYNEQFF.

J is TRBJ1-6 and V is TRBV5-6; 7 bases are shared with TRBD1. Germline CDR1 SGHDT, CDR2 YYEEEE. With V trimmed by 4 bases and J by 15 bases, 16 bases remained unmatched. The CDR3 length is 15 residues. The CDR3 DNA follows: TGTGCCAGCAGCCAATTGACAGGGACTTCATCCCACCTCCACTTT. Translation gives CASSQLTGTSSHLHF. The full variable domain, its missing parts supplied by reference TRBV5-6 and TRBJ1-6, is DAGVTQSPTHLIKTRGQQVTLRCSPKSGHDTVSWYQQALGQGPQFIFQYYEEEERQRGNFPDRFSGHQFPNYSSELNVNALLLGDSALYLCASSQLTGTSSHLHFGNGTRLTVT.